This TCR beta chain derives from a study of human T cells and chemical hapten exposure. Noted time point: pre-sensitization, week 0. Documented treatment: therapeutic diphenylcyclopropenone sensitization with weekly scalp DPC. The ends lost 5 bases at V and 2 bases at J; junction bases unmatched: 12. CDR3 size: 17 residues. Germline lookup yields CDR1 SGHTA and CDR2 FQGNSA. In TCRdb, the RACE reads were re-called with MiXCR into one record per CDR3 protein. The sample includes roughly 120,000 distinct CDR3 sequences, about 13% seen only once; the top ten take about 3%. Only a few counts were recorded for this clonotype.

V and J are TRBV7-2 and TRBJ2-5; 9 bases align to TRBD2. The sample was whole blood, taken in connection with sensitization to the hapten diphenylcyclopropenone (DPC). The source is a woman between 18 and 29 years old with alopecia areata. Some clones in this sample may be carry-over from other donors' samples. CDR3 loop: CASSPSLLAGVQETQYF. The CDR3 DNA reads as TGTGCCAGCAGCCCGTCCCTACTAGCGGGTGTACAAGAGACCCAGTACTTC. Combining the CDR3 with reference TRBV7-2 and TRBJ2-5 gives the whole variable domain GAGVSQSPSNKVTEKGKDVELRCDPISGHTALYWYRQSLGQGLEFLIYFQGNSAPDKSGLPSDRFSAERTGGSVSTLTIQRTQQEDSAVYLCASSPSLLAGVQETQYFGPGTRLLVL.